Listed here are 8 T cell receptor beta chains from one sample, sequenced in a study of cytomegalovirus exposure and HLA in healthy donors. The PCR was carried out with 60 Vbeta primers and 13 Jbeta primers. Assay used: immunoSEQ multiplex PCR; TCRdb lists only in-frame clones, some missing. The sample has 90,000 to 120,000 clones; roughly 80% are singletons. The sequenced sample was PBMCs. These receptors were collected from a man aged 25-45 years in good health and CMV-seropositive.

The chain uses TRBV18 and TRBJ2-6; 11 nucleotides match TRBD1. CDR1 is KGHSH, CDR2 LQKENI, per germline. J gave up 0 bases and V 5 bases, and 3 bases lay outside the gene matches. The CDR3 has 17 residues. This chain's CDR3 is CASSSGTGGSGANVLTF. DNA of the CDR3: TGTGCCAGCTCATCCGGGACAGGGGGCTCTGGGGCCAACGTCCTGACTTTC.

The V call is TRBV29-1, the J call TRBJ2-5; weak D call: TRBD1 (5 bases). This CDR3 has 12 amino acids. Germline assignment: CDR1 SQVTM and CDR2 ANQGSEA. The V and J ends lost 4 bases and 2 bases respectively, with 8 bases between them. The chain's CDR3 is CSVARQQETQYF. The CDR3 DNA reads TGCAGCGTTGCTAGACAGCAAGAGACCCAGTACTTC.

The gene calls are TRBV29-1 and TRBJ2-3; 7 nucleotides line up with TRBD2. Per germline, CDR1 SQVTM and CDR2 ANQGSEA. V was clipped by 8 bases and J by 4 bases; unmatched bases: 9. The CDR3 has 13 amino acids. CDR3 sequence: CSCPRGRADTQYF. The CDR3 DNA sequence: TGCAGCTGCCCGCGGGGGAGGGCAGATACGCAGTATTTT.

This sequence joins TRBV6-6 and TRBJ2-5, with D tentatively TRBD2 (5 bases). V was clipped by 2 bases and J by 5 bases, with 15 bases between them. Germline CDR1 MNHNY, CDR2 SVGAGI (reference sequence). The CDR3 runs 15 residues. The CDR3 reads CASSYGGFLGETQYF. The CDR3 DNA reads as TGTGCCAGCAGTTACGGAGGATTTCTGGGGGAGACCCAGTACTTC.

The chain recombines TRBV7-2 with TRBJ1-2; the D is unclear. Germline V gene sequence: CDR1 SGHTA, CDR2 FQGNSA. The CDR3 is 12 amino acids. V shed 0 bases and J shed 8 bases, with 7 bases lying between them. CDR3 DNA sequence: TGTGCCAGCAGCTTAGCCGACTCAGGCTACACCTTC. Amino acids: CASSLADSGYTF.

Here the CDR3 DNA reads TGTGCCAGCACCCCTTCCGACCTTACGGGTTCACCCCTCCACTTT. Translation: CASTPSDLTGSPLHF. The chain has TRBV2 and TRBJ1-6; D is undetermined. Germline CDR1 SNHLY, CDR2 FYNNEI. V was clipped by 7 bases and J by 9 bases, with 19 bases between them. The CDR3 is made up of 15 amino acids.

V usage is TRBV5-4 and J usage is TRBJ1-1, with 7 nucleotides matching TRBD1. Germline V gene lookup returns CDR1 SGHNT and CDR2 YYREEE (reference sequence). The V and J ends lost 3 bases and 3 bases, in that order; junction bases with no gene match: 5. This CDR3 is 14 amino acids long. The CDR3 DNA sequence: TGTGCCAGCAGCTCTTTAGGGGGCGACACTGAAGCTTTCTTT. Its translation is CASSSLGGDTEAFF.

The gene calls are TRBV7-2 and TRBJ2-1; 9 positions agree with TRBD2. The CDR3 is made up of 15 amino acids. Germline trimming cut 2 bases from V and 7 bases from J; bases unmatched to any gene: 6. CDR1 SGHTA and CDR2 FQGNSA come from the germline V gene. CDR3 nucleotides: TGTGCCAGCAGCTTAACGCGGGGGGGCCATAATGAGCAGTTCTTC. Protein: CASSLTRGGHNEQFF.